This TCR beta chain came from a study of T cell repertoires in ileal Crohn's disease. Broader study findings: Endoscopic recurrence occurred in every patient whose clonality exceeded 26.8%. Mucosal expansions were suggested to be mainly CD8 T cells.

CDR1 and CDR2 from the germline V gene are ENHRY and SYGVKD. V trimming: 3 bases; J trimming: 5 bases; junction bases outside the gene matches: 4. This CDR3 has 14 amino acids. About this clone: Antigen unknown.

Some clones are missing from TCRdb's copy, which holds only in-frame ones; the method was immunoSEQ multiplex PCR. The data contain roughly 5,100 clones, about 85% of them singletons. The TCR sequence derives from an adult with Crohn's disease. The chain couples TRBV10-3 to TRBJ2-1; 7 nucleotides agree with TRBD2. The sample comprised ileal tissue. This chain's CDR3 is CAISESGVNNEQFF. DNA for the CDR3: TGTGCCATCAGTGAAAGCGGGGTAAACAATGAGCAGTTCTTC.